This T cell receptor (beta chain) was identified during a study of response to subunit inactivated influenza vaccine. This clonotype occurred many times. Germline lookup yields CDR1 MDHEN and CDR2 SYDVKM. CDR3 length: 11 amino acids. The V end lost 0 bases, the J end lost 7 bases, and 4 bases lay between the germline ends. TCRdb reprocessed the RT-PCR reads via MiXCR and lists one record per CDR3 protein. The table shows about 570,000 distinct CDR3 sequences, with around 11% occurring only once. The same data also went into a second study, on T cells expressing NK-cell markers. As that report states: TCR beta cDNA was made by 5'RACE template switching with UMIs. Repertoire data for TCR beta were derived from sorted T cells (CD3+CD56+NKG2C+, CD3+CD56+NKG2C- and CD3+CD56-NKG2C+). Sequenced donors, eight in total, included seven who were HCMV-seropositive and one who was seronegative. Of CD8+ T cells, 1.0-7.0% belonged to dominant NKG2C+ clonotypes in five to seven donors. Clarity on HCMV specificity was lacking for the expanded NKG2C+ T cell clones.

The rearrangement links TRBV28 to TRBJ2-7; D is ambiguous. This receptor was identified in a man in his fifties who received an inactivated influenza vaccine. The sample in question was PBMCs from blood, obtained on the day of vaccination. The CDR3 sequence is CASSLWAEQYF. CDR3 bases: TGTGCCAGCAGTTTATGGGCGGAGCAGTACTTC.